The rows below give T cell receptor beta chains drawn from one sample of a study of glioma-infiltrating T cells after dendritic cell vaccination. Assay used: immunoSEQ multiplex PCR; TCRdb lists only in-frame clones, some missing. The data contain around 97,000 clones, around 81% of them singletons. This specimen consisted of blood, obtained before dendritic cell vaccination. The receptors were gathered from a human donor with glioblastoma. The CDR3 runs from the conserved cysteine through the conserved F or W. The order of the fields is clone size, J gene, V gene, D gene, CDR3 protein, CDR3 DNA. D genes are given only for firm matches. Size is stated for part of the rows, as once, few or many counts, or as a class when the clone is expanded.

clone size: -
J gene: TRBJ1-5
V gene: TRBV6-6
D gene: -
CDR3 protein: CASRDGGNQPQHF
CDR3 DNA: TGTGCCAGCAGGGACGGGGGAAATCAGCCCCAGCATTTT

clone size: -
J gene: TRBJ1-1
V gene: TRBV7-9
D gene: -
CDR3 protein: CASSPKGRDTEAFF
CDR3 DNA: TGTGCCAGCAGCCCAAAGGGGAGGGACACTGAAGCTTTCTTT

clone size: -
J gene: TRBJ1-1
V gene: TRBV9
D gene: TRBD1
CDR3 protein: CASSVGGTGMDTEAFF
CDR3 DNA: TGTGCCAGCAGCGTAGGTGGGACAGGGATGGACACTGAAGCTTTCTTT

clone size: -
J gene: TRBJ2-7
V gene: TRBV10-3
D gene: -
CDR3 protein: CAISESNNYEQYF
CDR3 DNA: TGTGCCATCAGTGAGTCAAACAACTACGAGCAGTACTTC

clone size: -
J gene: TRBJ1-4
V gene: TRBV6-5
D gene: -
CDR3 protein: CASSRAGSLNEKLFF
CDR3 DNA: TGTGCCAGCAGCCGAGCCGGGTCCCTTAATGAAAAACTGTTTTTT

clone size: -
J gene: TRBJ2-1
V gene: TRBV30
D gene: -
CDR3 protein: CAWSATNEQFF
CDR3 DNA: TGTGCCTGGAGTGCTACGAATGAGCAGTTCTTC

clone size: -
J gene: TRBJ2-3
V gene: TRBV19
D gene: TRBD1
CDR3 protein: CASSPRDRGIDTQYF
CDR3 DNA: TGTGCCAGTAGTCCCCGGGACAGGGGGATCGATACGCAGTATTTT

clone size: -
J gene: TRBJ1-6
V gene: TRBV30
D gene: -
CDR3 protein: CAWSLNNSPLHF
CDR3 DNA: TGTGCCTGGAGTTTAAATAATTCACCCCTCCACTTT

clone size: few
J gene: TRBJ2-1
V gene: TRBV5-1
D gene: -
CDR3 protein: CASSLGSSYNEQFF
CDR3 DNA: TGCGCCAGCAGCTTGGGTTCATCCTACAATGAGCAGTTCTTC

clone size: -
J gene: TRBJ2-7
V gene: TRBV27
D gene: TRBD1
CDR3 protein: CASRTTGGRYEQYF
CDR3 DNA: TGTGCCAGCAGGACAACAGGGGGCAGGTACGAGCAGTACTTC

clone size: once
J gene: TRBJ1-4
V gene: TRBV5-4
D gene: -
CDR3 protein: CASSLVADGNEKLFF
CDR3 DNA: TGTGCCAGCAGCTTGGTGGCAGACGGGAATGAAAAACTGTTTTTT

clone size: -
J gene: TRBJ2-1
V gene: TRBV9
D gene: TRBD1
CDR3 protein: CASSATRGRLINEQFF
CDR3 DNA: TGTGCCAGCAGCGCCACCAGGGGGCGCCTTATCAATGAGCAGTTCTTC

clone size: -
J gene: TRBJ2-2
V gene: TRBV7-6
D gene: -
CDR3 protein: CASSSPPRGRELFF
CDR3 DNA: TGTGCCAGCAGCTCCCCTCCTCGGGGTCGGGAGCTGTTTTTT

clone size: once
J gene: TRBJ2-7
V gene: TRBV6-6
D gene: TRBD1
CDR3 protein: CASSDNRDRAHEQYF
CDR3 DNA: TGTGCCAGCAGTGACAACCGGGACAGGGCCCACGAGCAGTACTTC

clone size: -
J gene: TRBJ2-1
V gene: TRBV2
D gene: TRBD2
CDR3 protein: CASRPGLDRLDEQFF
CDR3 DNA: TGTGCCAGCAGACCGGGACTAGACCGTTTGGATGAGCAGTTCTTC

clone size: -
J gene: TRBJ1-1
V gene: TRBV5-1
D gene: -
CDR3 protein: CASSPLITNTEAFF
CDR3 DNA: TGCGCCAGCAGCCCACTAATCACGAACACTGAAGCTTTCTTT

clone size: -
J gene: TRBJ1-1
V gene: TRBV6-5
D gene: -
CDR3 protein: CASSYEGSNTEAFF
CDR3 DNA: TGTGCCAGCAGTTACGAGGGCTCGAACACTGAAGCTTTCTTT

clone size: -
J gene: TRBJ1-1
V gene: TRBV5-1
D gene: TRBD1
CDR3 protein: CASKNRDSLTEAFF
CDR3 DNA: TGCGCCAGCAAAAACCGGGACAGCCTCACTGAAGCTTTCTTT

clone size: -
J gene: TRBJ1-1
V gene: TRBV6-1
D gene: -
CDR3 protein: CASSELRVNTEAFF
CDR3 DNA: TGTGCCAGCAGTGAACTTCGGGTGAACACTGAAGCTTTCTTT

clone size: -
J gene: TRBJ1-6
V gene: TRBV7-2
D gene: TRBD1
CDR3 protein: CASSLTGGTVGSPLHF
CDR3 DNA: TGTGCCAGCAGCTTAACGGGAGGGACAGTCGGATCACCCCTCCACTTT